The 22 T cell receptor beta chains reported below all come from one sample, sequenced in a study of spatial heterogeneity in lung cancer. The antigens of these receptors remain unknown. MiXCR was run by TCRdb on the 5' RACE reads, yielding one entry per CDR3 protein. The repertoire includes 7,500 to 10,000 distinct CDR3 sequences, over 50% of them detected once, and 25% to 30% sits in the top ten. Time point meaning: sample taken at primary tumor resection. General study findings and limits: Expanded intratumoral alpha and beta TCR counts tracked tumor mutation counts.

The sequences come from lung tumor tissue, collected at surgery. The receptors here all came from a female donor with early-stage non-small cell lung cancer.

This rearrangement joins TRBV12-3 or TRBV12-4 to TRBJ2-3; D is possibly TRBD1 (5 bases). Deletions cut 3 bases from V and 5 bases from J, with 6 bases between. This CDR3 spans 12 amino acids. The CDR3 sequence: CASSFRGDTQYF. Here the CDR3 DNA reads TGTGCCAGCAGTTTTAGGGGAGATACGCAGTATTTT.

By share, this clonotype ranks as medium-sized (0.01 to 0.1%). Here the CDR3 reads CSARGGGGQETQYF. The CDR3, as DNA: TGCAGTGCACGAGGGGGGGGCGGCCAAGAGACCCAGTACTTC. The chain has TRBV20-1 and TRBJ2-5, with TRBD2 as a possible D gene (7 bases). Trimming removed 6 bases from V and 1 base from J, with 15 bases in between. The CDR3 is 14 amino acids. The germline V gene has CDR1 DFQATT and CDR2 SNEGSKA (reference sequence).

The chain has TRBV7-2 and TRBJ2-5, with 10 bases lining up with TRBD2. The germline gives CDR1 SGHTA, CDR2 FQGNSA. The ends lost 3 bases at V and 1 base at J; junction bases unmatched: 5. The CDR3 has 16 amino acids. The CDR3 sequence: CASSLGTSDSQETQYF. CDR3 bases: TGTGCCAGCAGCTTGGGGACTAGCGATAGCCAAGAGACCCAGTACTTC.

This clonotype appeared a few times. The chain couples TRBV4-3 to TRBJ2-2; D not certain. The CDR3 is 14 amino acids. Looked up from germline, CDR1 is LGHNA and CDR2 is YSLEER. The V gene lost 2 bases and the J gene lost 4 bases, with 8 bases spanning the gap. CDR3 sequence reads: CASSQRTRTGELFF. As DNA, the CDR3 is TGCGCCAGCAGCCAACGTACCCGCACCGGGGAGCTGTTTTTT.

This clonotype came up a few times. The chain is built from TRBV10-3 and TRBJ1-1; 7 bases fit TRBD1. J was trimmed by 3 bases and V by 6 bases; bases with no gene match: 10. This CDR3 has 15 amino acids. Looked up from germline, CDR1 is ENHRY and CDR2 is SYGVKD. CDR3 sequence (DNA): TGTGCCATCAGGGGGACACGGGACAGCTACACTGAAGCTTTCTTT. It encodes CAIRGTRDSYTEAFF.

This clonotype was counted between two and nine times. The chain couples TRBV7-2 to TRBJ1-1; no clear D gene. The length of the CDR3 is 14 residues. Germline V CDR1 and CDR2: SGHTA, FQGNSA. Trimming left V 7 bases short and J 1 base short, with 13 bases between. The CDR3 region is CASKPYGQNTEAFF. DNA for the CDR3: TGTGCCAGCAAGCCGTACGGGCAGAACACTGAAGCTTTCTTT.

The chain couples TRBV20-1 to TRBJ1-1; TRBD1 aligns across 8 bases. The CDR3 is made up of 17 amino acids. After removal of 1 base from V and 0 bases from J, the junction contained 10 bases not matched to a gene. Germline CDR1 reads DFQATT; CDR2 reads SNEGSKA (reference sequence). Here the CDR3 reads CSARVAPGGKVNTEAFF. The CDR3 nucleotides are TGCAGTGCTAGAGTAGCCCCAGGGGGCAAGGTGAACACTGAAGCTTTCTTT.

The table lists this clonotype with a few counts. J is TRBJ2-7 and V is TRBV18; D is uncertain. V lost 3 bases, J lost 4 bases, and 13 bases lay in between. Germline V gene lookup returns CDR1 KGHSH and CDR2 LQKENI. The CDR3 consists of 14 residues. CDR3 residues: CASSPQVAGYEQYF. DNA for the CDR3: TGTGCCAGCTCACCGCAGGTTGCAGGATACGAGCAGTACTTC.

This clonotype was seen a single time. The CDR3 is CASEGPENTGELFF. The DNA for the CDR3 is TGTGCCAGCGAAGGGCCCGAAAACACCGGGGAGCTGTTTTTT. The rearrangement joins TRBV12-3 or TRBV12-4 to TRBJ2-2; D remains unclear. The CDR3 runs to 14 residues. The V end lost 8 bases, the J end lost 2 bases, and 12 bases lay between the germline ends.

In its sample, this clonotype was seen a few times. DNA for the CDR3: TGTGCCAGCAGCCAAGGGTGGACCGGGGAGCTGTTTTTT. It specifies CASSQGWTGELFF. The chain couples TRBV14 to TRBJ2-2, with no clear D. CDR3 length: 13 amino acids. V was pared by 1 base and J by 5 bases, with 5 bases between. Per germline, CDR1 SGHDN and CDR2 FVKESK.

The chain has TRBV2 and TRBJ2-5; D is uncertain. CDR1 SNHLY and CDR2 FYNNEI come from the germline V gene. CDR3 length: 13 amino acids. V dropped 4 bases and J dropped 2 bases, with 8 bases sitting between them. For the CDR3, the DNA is TGTGCCAGCAGTGTACGTAGGCAAGAGACCCAGTACTTC. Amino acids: CASSVRRQETQYF. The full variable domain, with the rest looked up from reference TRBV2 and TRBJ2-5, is EPEVTQTPSHQVTQMGQEVILRCVPISNHLYFYWYRQILGQKVEFLVSFYNNEISEKSEIFDDQFSVERPDGSNFTLKIRSTKLEDSAMYFCASSVRRQETQYFGPGTRLLVL.

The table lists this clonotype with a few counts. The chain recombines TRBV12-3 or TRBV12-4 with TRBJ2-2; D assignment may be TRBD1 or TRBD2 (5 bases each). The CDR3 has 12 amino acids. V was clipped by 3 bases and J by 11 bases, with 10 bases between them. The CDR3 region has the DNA TGTGCCAGCAGTTTCCCGAGGGGAGAGCTGTTTTTT. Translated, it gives CASSFPRGELFF.

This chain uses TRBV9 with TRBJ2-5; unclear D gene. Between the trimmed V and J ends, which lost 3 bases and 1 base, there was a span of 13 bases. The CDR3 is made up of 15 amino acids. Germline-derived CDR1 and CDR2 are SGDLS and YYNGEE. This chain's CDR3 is CASSDDRASQETQYF. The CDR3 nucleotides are TGTGCCAGCAGCGACGACCGGGCATCCCAAGAGACCCAGTACTTC.

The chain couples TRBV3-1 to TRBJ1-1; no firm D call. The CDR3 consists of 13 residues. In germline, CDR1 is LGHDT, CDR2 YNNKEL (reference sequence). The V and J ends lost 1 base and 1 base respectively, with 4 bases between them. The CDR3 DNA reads TGTGCCAGCAGCCAAGCCAGGAACACTGAAGCTTTCTTT. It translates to CASSQARNTEAFF.

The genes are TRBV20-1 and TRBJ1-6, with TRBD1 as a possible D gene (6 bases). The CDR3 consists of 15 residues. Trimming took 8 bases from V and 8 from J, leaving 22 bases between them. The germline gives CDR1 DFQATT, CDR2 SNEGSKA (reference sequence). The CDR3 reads CSTKPGAIVDSPLHF. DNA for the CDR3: TGCAGTACGAAACCAGGGGCGATCGTGGATTCACCCCTCCACTTT.

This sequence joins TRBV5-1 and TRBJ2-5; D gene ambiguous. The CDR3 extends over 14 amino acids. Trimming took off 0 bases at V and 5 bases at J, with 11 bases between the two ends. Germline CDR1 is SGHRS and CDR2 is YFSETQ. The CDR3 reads CASSLGRKGETQYF. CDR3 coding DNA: TGCGCCAGCAGCTTGGGGCGTAAGGGCGAGACCCAGTACTTC.

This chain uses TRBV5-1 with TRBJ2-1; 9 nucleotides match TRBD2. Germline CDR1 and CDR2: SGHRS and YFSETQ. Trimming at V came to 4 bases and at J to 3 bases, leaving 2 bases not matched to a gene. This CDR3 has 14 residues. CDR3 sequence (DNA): TGCGCCAGCAGCGCTAGCGGGGTCTACAATGAGCAGTTCTTC. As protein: CASSASGVYNEQFF.

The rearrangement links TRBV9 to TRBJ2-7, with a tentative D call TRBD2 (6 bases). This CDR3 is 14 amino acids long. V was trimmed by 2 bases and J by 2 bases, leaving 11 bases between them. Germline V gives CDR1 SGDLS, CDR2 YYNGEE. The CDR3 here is CASSVGDSAYEQYF. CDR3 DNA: TGTGCCAGCAGCGTCGGGGACTCGGCCTACGAGCAGTACTTC.

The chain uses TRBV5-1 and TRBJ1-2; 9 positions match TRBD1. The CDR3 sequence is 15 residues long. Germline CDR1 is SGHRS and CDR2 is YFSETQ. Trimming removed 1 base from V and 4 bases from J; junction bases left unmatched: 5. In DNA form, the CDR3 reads TGCGCCAGCAGCTTGTCCACAGGGGGCACCTATGGCTACACCTTC. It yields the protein CASSLSTGGTYGYTF.

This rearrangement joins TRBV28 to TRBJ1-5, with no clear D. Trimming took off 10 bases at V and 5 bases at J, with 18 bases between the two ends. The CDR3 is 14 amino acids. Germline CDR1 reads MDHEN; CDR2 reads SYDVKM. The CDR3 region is CAITGDPTYQPQHF. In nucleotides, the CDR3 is TGTGCCATTACCGGCGACCCGACGTATCAGCCCCAGCATTTT.

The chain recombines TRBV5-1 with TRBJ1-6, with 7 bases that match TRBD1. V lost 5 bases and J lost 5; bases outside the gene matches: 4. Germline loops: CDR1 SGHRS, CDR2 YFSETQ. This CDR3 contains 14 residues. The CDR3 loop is CASRKTGDNSPLHF. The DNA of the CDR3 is TGCGCCAGCAGAAAAACAGGGGATAATTCACCCCTCCACTTT. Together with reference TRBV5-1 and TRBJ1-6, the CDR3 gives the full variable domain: KAGVTQTPRYLIKTRGQQVTLSCSPISGHRSVSWYQQTPGQGLQFLFEYFSETQRNKGNFPGRFSGRQFSNSRSEMNVSTLELGDSALYLCASRKTGDNSPLHFGNGTRLTVT.

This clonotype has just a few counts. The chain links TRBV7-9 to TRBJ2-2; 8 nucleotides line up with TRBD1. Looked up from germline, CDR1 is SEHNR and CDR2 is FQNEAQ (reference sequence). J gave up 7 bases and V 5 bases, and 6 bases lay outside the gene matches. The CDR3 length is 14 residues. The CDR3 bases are TGTGCCAGCAGCCCACCGACAGGGGTCGGGGAGCTGTTTTTT. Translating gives CASSPPTGVGELFF. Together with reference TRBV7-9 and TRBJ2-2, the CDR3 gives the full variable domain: DTGVSQNPRHKITKRGQNVTFRCDPISEHNRLYWYRQTLGQGPEFLTYFQNEAQLEKSRLLSDRFSAERPKGSFSTLEIQRTEQGDSAMYLCASSPPTGVGELFFGEGSRLTVL.